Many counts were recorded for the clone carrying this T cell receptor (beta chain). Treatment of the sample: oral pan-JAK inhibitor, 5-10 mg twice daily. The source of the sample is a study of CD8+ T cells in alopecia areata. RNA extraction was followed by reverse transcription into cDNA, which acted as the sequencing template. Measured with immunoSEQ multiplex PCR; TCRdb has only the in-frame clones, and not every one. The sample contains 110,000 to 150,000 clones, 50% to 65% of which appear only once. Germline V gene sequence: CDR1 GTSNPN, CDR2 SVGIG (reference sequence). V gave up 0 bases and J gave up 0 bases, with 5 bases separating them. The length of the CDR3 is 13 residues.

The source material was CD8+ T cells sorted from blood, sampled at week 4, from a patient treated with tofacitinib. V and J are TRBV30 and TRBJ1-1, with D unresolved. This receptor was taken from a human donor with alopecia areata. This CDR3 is CAWSVAVNTEAFF. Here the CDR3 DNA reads TGTGCCTGGAGTGTGGCCGTGAACACTGAAGCTTTCTTT.